This T cell receptor beta chain is drawn from a study of beta chain features in type 1 diabetes. Every bit of the isolated RNA underwent reverse transcription, so sequencing read expressed TCRB transcripts. Average reads for naive, central memory and regulatory T cell samples were about 3.6 million. The method was immunoSEQ multiplex PCR; TCRdb's version includes in-frame clones alone and lacks a portion of them. The sample yields roughly 380,000 clones, roughly a fifth seen once. The authors sorted CD4+ naive, central memory, regulatory and stem cell-like memory cells via CD45RO/CCR7/CD25/CD127/CD95/CD27. Germline V CDR1 and CDR2: LGHNA, YNFKEQ. The CDR3 runs to 16 residues. V was shortened by 3 bases and J by 6 bases, with 20 bases between the two germline ends.

J is TRBJ1-1 and V is TRBV4-2; D gene ambiguous. The sequenced sample was naive CD4+ T cells from blood. The sequence derives from a woman younger than 35 in good health. As DNA, the CDR3 is TGTGCCAGCAGCCACGCTCCGGGCCTCGGTAGCGCTGAAGCTTTCTTT. This codes for CASSHAPGLGSAEAFF.